These T cell receptor beta chains were read from a single sample in a study of CD8+ T cells in alopecia areata. TCRdb keeps only in-frame clones here, not all; method: immunoSEQ multiplex PCR. Here the sample spans about 13,000 clones, 45% to 60% being singletons. The specimen sequenced was CD4+ Tregs sorted from blood. Receptors were obtained from a human donor with alopecia areata. Each CDR3 is given with its conserved first and last residue. D genes are given only for firm matches. Part of the rows lack a size; the others show once, few, many or a class for expanded clones.

clone size: NA; V gene: TRBV27; J gene: TRBJ2-3; D gene: NA; CDR3 DNA: TGTGCCAGCTCGGGGGTTGCTAGCACAGATACGCAGTATTTT; CDR3 protein: CASSGVASTDTQYF
clone size: NA; V gene: TRBV5-1; J gene: TRBJ2-3; D gene: NA; CDR3 DNA: TGCGCCAGCAGCTTGGACGGACAGATCACAGATACGCAGTATTTT; CDR3 protein: CASSLDGQITDTQYF
clone size: NA; V gene: TRBV5-1; J gene: TRBJ2-1; D gene: TRBD2; CDR3 DNA: TGCGCCAGCAGCTCTTTCCCCAGCGGGAGAACTACCACTGCGTCACACAATGAGCAGTTCTTC; CDR3 protein: CASSSFPSGRTTTASHNEQFF
clone size: medium-sized; V gene: TRBV12-5; J gene: TRBJ2-5; D gene: NA; CDR3 DNA: TGTGCTAGTGGTTTGGGCCAGGGGACGCAAGAGACCCAGTACTTC; CDR3 protein: CASGLGQGTQETQYF
clone size: once; V gene: TRBV29-1; J gene: TRBJ2-7; D gene: NA; CDR3 DNA: TGCAGCGTTGAACTCCCGGGTGCCTACGAGCAGTACTTC; CDR3 protein: CSVELPGAYEQYF
clone size: NA; V gene: TRBV2; J gene: TRBJ2-6; D gene: NA; CDR3 DNA: TGTGCCAGCAGTACAGGGTACGGGGCCAACGTCCTGACTTTC; CDR3 protein: CASSTGYGANVLTF
clone size: NA; V gene: TRBV19; J gene: TRBJ1-4; D gene: NA; CDR3 DNA: TGTGCCAGTACGAGGGGACTCGTCGGCTCTAATGAAAAACTGTTTTTT; CDR3 protein: CASTRGLVGSNEKLFF
clone size: NA; V gene: TRBV19; J gene: TRBJ2-5; D gene: NA; CDR3 DNA: TGTGCCAGTAGTACGCTCCAAGACTGGGCGGGACCAGCGACCCAGTACTTC; CDR3 protein: CASSTLQDWAGPATQYF
clone size: NA; V gene: TRBV6-5; J gene: TRBJ1-1; D gene: NA; CDR3 DNA: TGTGCCAGCAGCAGGACCGGGACCCATAAAGGAGCTTTCTTT; CDR3 protein: CASSRTGTHKGAFF
clone size: NA; V gene: TRBV10-3; J gene: TRBJ2-7; D gene: NA; CDR3 DNA: TGTGCCATCAGTGGGTCAAGGGGGGATGTTGTGCAGTACTTC; CDR3 protein: CAISGSRGDVVQYF
clone size: NA; V gene: TRBV6-5; J gene: TRBJ2-1; D gene: NA; CDR3 DNA: TGTGCCAGCAGGGAGCGGTTAGAAATAGAGCAGTTCTTC; CDR3 protein: CASRERLEIEQFF
clone size: NA; V gene: TRBV4-1; J gene: TRBJ2-3; D gene: NA; CDR3 DNA: TGCGCCAGCAGCCAAGTTGGGCTCGCAGAACCAAGCACAGATACGCAGTATTTT; CDR3 protein: CASSQVGLAEPSTDTQYF
clone size: NA; V gene: TRBV5-1; J gene: TRBJ2-3; D gene: NA; CDR3 DNA: TGCGCCAGCAGTAGCATCGGGGATAGCACAGATACGCAGTATTTT; CDR3 protein: CASSSIGDSTDTQYF
clone size: few; V gene: TRBV28; J gene: TRBJ2-1; D gene: TRBD2; CDR3 DNA: TGTGCCAGCAGTACAGGACTAGCCCACTACAATGAGCAGTTCTTC; CDR3 protein: CASSTGLAHYNEQFF
clone size: NA; V gene: TRBV28; J gene: TRBJ2-1; D gene: TRBD1; CDR3 DNA: TGTGCCAGCAGCCGACAGGGGGTTACTCGGAATGAGCAGTTCTTC; CDR3 protein: CASSRQGVTRNEQFF
clone size: NA; V gene: TRBV18; J gene: TRBJ1-1; D gene: NA; CDR3 DNA: TGTGCCAGCTCACCGAGACAGGTCGAGAACACTGAAGCTTTCTTT; CDR3 protein: CASSPRQVENTEAFF
clone size: few; V gene: TRBV7-9; J gene: TRBJ1-1; D gene: NA; CDR3 DNA: TGTGCCAGCAGCGTCCATCCGTCACGCAACACTGAAGCTTTCTTT; CDR3 protein: CASSVHPSRNTEAFF
clone size: few; V gene: TRBV7-9; J gene: TRBJ2-7; D gene: TRBD1; CDR3 DNA: TGTGCCAGCAGCTTCGTACCGGGACAGGGGTTCGAGCAGTACTTC; CDR3 protein: CASSFVPGQGFEQYF
clone size: NA; V gene: TRBV30; J gene: TRBJ2-3; D gene: TRBD1; CDR3 DNA: TGTGCCTGGAGTGGGCGGACAGGGATCACAGATACGCAGTATTTT; CDR3 protein: CAWSGRTGITDTQYF
clone size: few; V gene: TRBV6-5; J gene: TRBJ1-5; D gene: NA; CDR3 DNA: TGTGCCAGCAGTTTCCTGGGCAATCAGCCCCAGCATTTT; CDR3 protein: CASSFLGNQPQHF
clone size: NA; V gene: TRBV18; J gene: TRBJ2-2; D gene: NA; CDR3 DNA: TGTGCCAGCTCACCGCGGGCAGGGACGGCGAACACCGGGGAGCTGTTTTTT; CDR3 protein: CASSPRAGTANTGELFF
clone size: NA; V gene: TRBV28; J gene: TRBJ1-1; D gene: NA; CDR3 DNA: TGTGCCAGCAGTTTGGAAAGCGGGAACACTGAAGCTTTCTTT; CDR3 protein: CASSLESGNTEAFF
clone size: few; V gene: TRBV23-1; J gene: TRBJ1-2; D gene: TRBD1; CDR3 DNA: TGCGCCAGCAGTCCTAAACGACAGGGTTGGGATGGCTACACCTTC; CDR3 protein: CASSPKRQGWDGYTF
clone size: NA; V gene: TRBV28; J gene: TRBJ1-5; D gene: NA; CDR3 DNA: TGTGCCAGCAGATATACAGGGAAGGGCAATCAGCCCCAGCATTTT; CDR3 protein: CASRYTGKGNQPQHF
clone size: NA; V gene: TRBV6-5; J gene: TRBJ2-1; D gene: TRBD2; CDR3 DNA: TGTGCCAGCCAGAGTCGAGCGGGAGTAAATTTCTTC; CDR3 protein: CASQSRAGVNFF
clone size: NA; V gene: TRBV5-1; J gene: TRBJ2-7; D gene: TRBD1; CDR3 DNA: TGCGCCAGCAGCCAAGGACAGGGGACCGAGCAGTACTTC; CDR3 protein: CASSQGQGTEQYF
clone size: once; V gene: TRBV14; J gene: TRBJ2-5; D gene: NA; CDR3 DNA: TGTGCCAGCAGCCAAGTACTCGCCGAGGCCCAGTACTTC; CDR3 protein: CASSQVLAEAQYF
clone size: NA; V gene: TRBV15; J gene: TRBJ2-5; D gene: TRBD1; CDR3 DNA: TGTGCCACCAGCAGGAGTGGACAGGATCGGGAGACCCAGTACTTC; CDR3 protein: CATSRSGQDRETQYF
clone size: NA; V gene: TRBV28; J gene: TRBJ2-3; D gene: TRBD1; CDR3 DNA: TGTGCCTCGGCGGACAGGGGAACAGATACGCAGTATTTT; CDR3 protein: CASADRGTDTQYF
clone size: few; V gene: TRBV6-6; J gene: TRBJ2-7; D gene: NA; CDR3 DNA: TGTGCCAGCAGTTACCCAGGCGCGTCCTCCTACGAGCAGTACTTC; CDR3 protein: CASSYPGASSYEQYF
clone size: NA; V gene: TRBV29-1; J gene: TRBJ1-3; D gene: NA; CDR3 DNA: TGCAGCGTTGATACGGAGGGCTCTGGAAACACCATATATTTT; CDR3 protein: CSVDTEGSGNTIYF
clone size: few; V gene: TRBV5-4; J gene: TRBJ2-1; D gene: NA; CDR3 DNA: TGTGCCAGCAGCTCGGCGTTGACTAGTCGATCCTACAATGAGCAGTTCTTC; CDR3 protein: CASSSALTSRSYNEQFF
clone size: NA; V gene: TRBV4-1; J gene: TRBJ1-3; D gene: NA; CDR3 DNA: TGCGCCAGCAGCCAAGATCGGGGCGGGAACACCATATATTTT; CDR3 protein: CASSQDRGGNTIYF
clone size: NA; V gene: TRBV10-2; J gene: TRBJ1-5; D gene: NA; CDR3 DNA: TGCGCCAGCAGTCTCGTACTCAATCAGCCCCAGCATTTT; CDR3 protein: CASSLVLNQPQHF
clone size: NA; V gene: TRBV7-8; J gene: TRBJ2-1; D gene: TRBD2; CDR3 DNA: TGTGCCAGCAGCCCCATCCCTAGCGGGAGGATCTATGAGCAGTTCTTC; CDR3 protein: CASSPIPSGRIYEQFF
clone size: NA; V gene: TRBV9; J gene: TRBJ2-1; D gene: NA; CDR3 DNA: TGTGCCAGCAGCGCAGAGGACCGCTACAATGAGCAGTTCTTC; CDR3 protein: CASSAEDRYNEQFF
clone size: few; V gene: TRBV7-3; J gene: TRBJ2-1; D gene: NA; CDR3 DNA: TGTGCCAGCGCGGGGAGCTCCTACAATGAGCAGTTCTTC; CDR3 protein: CASAGSSYNEQFF
clone size: few; V gene: TRBV29-1; J gene: TRBJ2-7; D gene: NA; CDR3 DNA: TGCAGCGTTGGGCTAGCCGGCTACGAGCAGTACTTC; CDR3 protein: CSVGLAGYEQYF
clone size: NA; V gene: TRBV4-1; J gene: TRBJ1-1; D gene: NA; CDR3 DNA: TGCGCCAGCAGCCAAACCTACACTGAAGCTTTCTTT; CDR3 protein: CASSQTYTEAFF
clone size: NA; V gene: TRBV14; J gene: TRBJ2-1; D gene: TRBD2; CDR3 DNA: TGTGCCAGCAGCCAAGTGTTGAGCGGGAGGGTTAACAATGAGCAGTTCTTC; CDR3 protein: CASSQVLSGRVNNEQFF
clone size: NA; V gene: TRBV7-9; J gene: TRBJ2-7; D gene: TRBD2; CDR3 DNA: TGTGCCAGCAGCCTACGATCTAGCGGGAGCTACGAGCAGTACTTC; CDR3 protein: CASSLRSSGSYEQYF
clone size: NA; V gene: TRBV11-2; J gene: TRBJ2-7; D gene: TRBD2; CDR3 DNA: TGTGCCAGCAGCTTAGATATAGCGGGATCATACGAGCAGTACTTC; CDR3 protein: CASSLDIAGSYEQYF
clone size: NA; V gene: TRBV7-9; J gene: TRBJ1-1; D gene: NA; CDR3 DNA: TGTGCCAGCAGCACCGCCACGGGGACGCCTGAAGCTTTCTTT; CDR3 protein: CASSTATGTPEAFF
clone size: NA; V gene: TRBV7-9; J gene: TRBJ2-7; D gene: NA; CDR3 DNA: TGTGCCAGCAGCTTAGTGTTCCTCACAGGGGGGGGATCCTACGAGCAGTACTTC; CDR3 protein: CASSLVFLTGGGSYEQYF
clone size: NA; V gene: TRBV5-5; J gene: TRBJ1-2; D gene: NA; CDR3 DNA: TGTGCCAGCAGCCTACCAGGGCGATATGGCTACACCTTC; CDR3 protein: CASSLPGRYGYTF